This TCR beta chain was recovered during a study of blood T cells in healthy people across ages. Notes on the study in general: Estimated diversity, derived from one million T cells, was regarded as an underestimate.

V was clipped by 10 bases and J by 0 bases, with 10 bases between them. From germline, CDR1 is MNHEY and CDR2 SVGAGI. The CDR3 loop spans 14 amino acids. Peripheral blood from each donor was collected in a volume of about 10 milliliters. Per sample, extraction of total RNA gave at least 5.5 micrograms in every case. About this clonotype: Its antigen is currently unknown.

Primers used in a second PCR of about 6 to 12 cycles were a sample-barcoded 5' primer and a J-beta primer mix. TCRdb used MiXCR to reprocess the 5' RACE reads, holding one entry per CDR3 protein. The data show 850,000 to 1,300,000 distinct CDR3 sequences, 45% seen once. The TCR was taken from a woman in her sixties or seventies in good health. The sample taken for sequencing was blood. The genes are TRBV6-5 and TRBJ2-6; no clear D gene. CDR3 bases: TGTGCCACCGCCATGTTCTCTGGGGCCAACGTCCTGACTTTC. Its protein product is CATAMFSGANVLTF.